This T cell receptor beta chain was sequenced during a study of T cells after yellow fever vaccination. In TCRdb, the 5' RACE reads were re-called with MiXCR into one record per CDR3 protein. Of roughly 350,000 distinct CDR3 sequences listed, roughly 3.9% are singletons. Trimming pared 5 bases from V and 3 bases from J, leaving 4 bases between. This CDR3 region has 10 residues. CDR1 and CDR2 (germline): DFQATT, SNEGSKA (reference sequence). There are many counts of this clonotype. This receptor was obtained from a man between 18 and 35 years old who received the YFV17D yellow fever vaccine. This specimen consisted of PBMCs, obtained 5 days after the yellow fever booster vaccination. The genes are TRBV20-1 and TRBJ1-1, with D hard to call. CDR3 region: CSAGDTEAFF. The CDR3 nucleotides read TGCAGTGCTGGGGACACTGAAGCTTTCTTT.